Sequencing of this T cell receptor (beta chain) was carried out in a study of brain T cells in children with intractable seizures. Study results and limitations: Clones missing pre-surgery may reflect undersampling of that blood sample. Only CDR3 sequence similarity suggested viral specificity, without known HCMV serostatus.

The sequenced cases were selected for having the highest brain T cell transcript signatures. Pre-surgery treatment included at least one anti-epileptic drug. Concerning this clone itself: The antigen is undetermined.

Measured with immunoSEQ multiplex PCR; TCRdb has only the in-frame clones, and not every one. Among about 64,000 clones, around 95% were seen once, and the ten largest hold roughly 0.4%. Trimming pared 0 bases from V and 4 bases from J, leaving 16 bases between. This CDR3 has 17 residues. CDR1 SEHNR and CDR2 FQNEAQ come from the germline V gene (reference sequence). Source: peripheral blood, taken at surgery. The source is a boy younger than two with focal cortical dysplasia and intractable seizures. The chain combines TRBV7-9 with TRBJ1-3; possible D gene TRBD1, 5 bases. This chain's CDR3 is CASSLARPFGGGNTIYF. The CDR3 DNA sequence: TGTGCCAGCAGCTTAGCGCGCCCCTTCGGGGGAGGAAACACCATATATTTT. Complete variable domain (other parts from reference TRBV7-9 and TRBJ1-3): DTGVSQNPRHKITKRGQNVTFRCDPISEHNRLYWYRQTLGQGPEFLTYFQNEAQLEKSRLLSDRFSAERPKGSFSTLEIQRTEQGDSAMYLCASSLARPFGGGNTIYFGEGSWLTVV.